The 20 T cell receptor beta chains listed next were all sequenced from one sample in a study of cytomegalovirus exposure and HLA in healthy donors. Amplification used 60 Vbeta primers and 13 Jbeta primers. The table came from immunoSEQ multiplex PCR; TCRdb's copy has only in-frame clones and leaves some out. Of over 100,000 clones in the sample, approximately 82% are singletons; the top ten hold roughly 1.4%. The sample was PBMCs. The receptors come from a man between 40 and 49 years old in good health and CMV-seronegative.

The rearrangement joins TRBV10-2 to TRBJ1-5; 8 bases fit TRBD1. Per the germline V gene, CDR1 is WSHSY and CDR2 is SAAADI. The CDR3 has 14 residues. After removal of 3 bases from V and 7 bases from J, the junction contained 5 bases not matched to a gene. DNA for the CDR3: TGCGCCAGCAGTGATCAGGGGGCGTGGCAGCCCCAGCATTTT. As protein: CASSDQGAWQPQHF.

This chain uses TRBV9 with TRBJ1-3; 11 bases line up with TRBD1. The CDR3 totals 15 residues. J was trimmed by 4 bases and V by 3 bases; bases with no gene match: 3. The germline gives CDR1 SGDLS, CDR2 YYNGEE. As DNA, the CDR3 is TGTGCCAGCAGCGCCGGGACAGGGGGAGGAAACACCATATATTTT. Translation gives CASSAGTGGGNTIYF.

The count of this clone is one. The V and J genes are TRBV6-4 and TRBJ2-3; 7 bases are a match to TRBD2. The CDR3 covers 15 residues. Germline CDR1 is MRHNA and CDR2 is SNTAGT. V gave up 1 base and J gave up 4 bases; unmatched junction bases: 5. CDR3 loop: CASSDLSAGADTQYF. DNA for the CDR3: TGTGCCAGCAGTGACTTGAGCGCGGGGGCAGATACGCAGTATTTT.

This clone occurred once. The J gene is TRBJ1-5, the V gene TRBV21-1; the table's D gene call, TRBD1, was not cross checked with the DNA. TRBV21-1 is a pseudogene segment. This CDR3 region has 15 residues. CDR3 residues: CASSKSPGPYQPQHF. The CDR3, as DNA: TGTGCCAGCAGCAAATCTCCAGGGCCCTATCAGCCCCAGCATTTT.

This sequence joins TRBV28 and TRBJ2-1; weak D call: TRBD2 (6 bases). Trimming pared 7 bases from V and 0 bases from J, leaving 13 bases between. This CDR3 is built from 15 residues. The germline V gene encodes CDR1 MDHEN and CDR2 SYDVKM. The CDR3 is CASTPRGSSYNEQFF. Here the CDR3 DNA reads TGTGCCAGCACCCCTCGGGGGAGCTCCTACAATGAGCAGTTCTTC.

This clone was observed a few times. This sequence joins TRBV18 and TRBJ2-7, with 14 positions matching TRBD2. In germline, CDR1 is KGHSH, CDR2 LQKENI. Trimming removed 0 bases from V and 6 bases from J; junction bases left unmatched: 1. The CDR3 runs to 15 residues. CDR3 bases: TGTGCCAGCTCACCACCGGGACTAGCGGGGGCCGAGCAGTACTTC. Encoded protein: CASSPPGLAGAEQYF.

The CDR3 bases are TGTGCCAGCTCACCATCCCTCGGGACTGAAGCTTTCTTT. Translated: CASSPSLGTEAFF. The genes are TRBV18 and TRBJ1-1; no clear D. Trimming removed 2 bases from V and 5 bases from J, with 9 bases in between. The CDR3 has 13 residues. Per germline, CDR1 KGHSH and CDR2 LQKENI.

J is TRBJ1-6 and V is TRBV6-6; the D gene is possibly TRBD1 (6 bases). CDR1 MNHNY and CDR2 SVGAGI come from the germline V gene (reference sequence). V was shortened by 4 bases and J by 1 base, with 11 bases between the two germline ends. There are 16 residues in the CDR3. This CDR3 reads CASSLTGLSYNSPLHF. The CDR3 DNA sequence: TGTGCCAGCAGTTTAACAGGGTTGTCCTATAATTCACCCCTCCACTTT.

The chain combines TRBV27 with TRBJ2-2; a weak D match, TRBD2 (6 bases). V was shortened by 5 bases and J by 3 bases, with 16 bases between the two germline ends. Germline V gene sequence: CDR1 MNHEY, CDR2 SMNVEV (reference sequence). CDR3 length: 16 amino acids. This chain's CDR3 is CASSEAEGMDTGELFF. The DNA for the CDR3 is TGTGCCAGCAGTGAAGCGGAGGGTATGGACACCGGGGAGCTGTTTTTT.

The rearrangement uses TRBV28 and TRBJ2-7; D might be TRBD1 (5 bases). The CDR3 has 13 residues. Trimming shortened V by 5 bases and J by 2 bases, and 10 bases separated the two germline ends. Looked up from germline, CDR1 is MDHEN and CDR2 is SYDVKM. Here the CDR3 reads CASSPRVAYEQYF. DNA of the CDR3: TGTGCCAGCAGTCCCAGGGTCGCCTACGAGCAGTACTTC. The whole variable domain, remainder taken from reference TRBV28 and TRBJ2-7, is DVKVTQSSRYLVKRTGEKVFLECVQDMDHENMFWYRQDPGLGLRLIYFSYDVKMKEKGDIPEGYSVSREKKERFSLILESASTNQTSMYLCASSPRVAYEQYFGPGTRLTVT.

This clone was counted a single time. This chain links TRBV7-9 with TRBJ1-4, with 10 nucleotides matching TRBD1. V dropped 6 bases and J dropped 8; count of bases not matched to a gene: 9. The germline V gene has CDR1 SEHNR and CDR2 FQNEAQ (reference sequence). The CDR3 length is 15 residues. The CDR3 reads CASRIAGTGEEKLFF. The CDR3 region has the DNA TGTGCCAGCAGGATTGCCGGGACAGGGGAAGAAAAACTGTTTTTT.

V and J are TRBV7-2 and TRBJ2-3; 7 bases fit TRBD2. The CDR3 totals 18 residues. CDR1 is SGHTA and CDR2 is FQGNSA in the germline V gene. The junction had 20 bases not matched to a gene; V was cut back by 7 bases and J by 4 bases. The CDR3 spells CASTPPSRSGNRADTQYF. CDR3 coding DNA: TGTGCCAGCACCCCACCCTCTCGAAGCGGGAATCGTGCAGATACGCAGTATTTT.

This rearrangement joins TRBV29-1 to TRBJ2-2, with TRBD2 matching over 11 bases. This CDR3 is 15 amino acids long. Germline V gene lookup returns CDR1 SQVTM and CDR2 ANQGSEA. The junction had 9 bases not matched to a gene; V was cut back by 4 bases and J by 8 bases. CDR3 sequence: CSVGTSGSVGGELFF. As DNA, the CDR3 is TGCAGCGTTGGAACTAGCGGGAGCGTCGGGGGGGAGCTGTTTTTT.

The V gene is TRBV15, the J gene TRBJ2-1; 7 bases fit TRBD1. V was clipped by 1 base and J by 4 bases; unmatched bases: 4. Per germline, CDR1 LNHNV and CDR2 YYDKDF (reference sequence). This CDR3 is 15 amino acids long. CDR3 amino acids: CATSRVLGQYNEQFF. As DNA, the CDR3 is TGTGCCACCAGCAGAGTACTGGGACAGTACAATGAGCAGTTCTTC.

The chain joins TRBV19 to TRBJ2-2; weak D call: TRBD2 (5 bases). V was pared by 11 bases and J by 0 bases, with 10 bases between. The CDR3 is made up of 13 amino acids. From germline, CDR1 is LNHDA and CDR2 SQIVND (reference sequence). The CDR3, as DNA: TGTGCCGGACTCCTAGCGAACACCGGGGAGCTGTTTTTT. The encoded protein is CAGLLANTGELFF.

The chain carries TRBV11-3 and TRBJ2-7; D is undetermined. The germline V and J ends were trimmed by 1 base and 0 bases, with 7 bases remaining between them. Looked up from germline, CDR1 is SGHNT and CDR2 is YENEEA. The CDR3 contains 14 residues. This chain's CDR3 is CASSLGGSSYEQYF. DNA of the CDR3: TGTGCCAGCAGCTTAGGAGGTAGCTCCTACGAGCAGTACTTC.

The V and J genes are TRBV29-1 and TRBJ2-1, with 13 bases fitting TRBD2. This CDR3 comprises 16 residues. Germline trimming cut 2 bases from V and 9 bases from J; bases unmatched to any gene: 10. The germline gives CDR1 SQVTM, CDR2 ANQGSEA. The CDR3 nucleotides are TGCAGCGTTGAATTGAGGACTAGCGGGAGTTGGGGTGAGCAGTTCTTC. This sequence encodes CSVELRTSGSWGEQFF.

This clone was observed once. This chain links TRBV7-9 with TRBJ1-1, with D possibly TRBD1 on 6 matching bases. The ends were cut back, 5 bases at V and 4 bases at J, with 17 bases in the middle. CDR1 is SEHNR and CDR2 is FQNEAQ in the germline V gene (reference sequence). CDR3 length equals 15 residues. The CDR3 is CASSGPGRGGTEAFF. The CDR3 DNA follows: TGTGCCAGCAGCGGCCCGGGCAGGGGTGGCACTGAAGCTTTCTTT.

The rearrangement links TRBV7-9 to TRBJ2-5; the D gene is possibly TRBD2 (5 bases). Germline values: CDR1 SEHNR, CDR2 FQNEAQ (reference sequence). Trimming removed 5 bases from V and 5 bases from J, with 21 bases in between. This CDR3 contains 16 residues. The DNA of the CDR3 is TGTGCCAGCAGCGCTATACGCCCCCGGGGAAGGGAGACCCAGTACTTC. It specifies CASSAIRPRGRETQYF.

This clone appeared once. This rearrangement joins TRBV11-2 to TRBJ1-2; TRBD1 agrees at 9 bases. The CDR3 consists of 17 residues. Trimming removed 3 bases from V and 3 bases from J; junction bases left unmatched: 11. Germline loops: CDR1 SGHAT, CDR2 FQNNGV. CDR3 sequence (DNA): TGTGCCAGCAGCTTTACTCCCAGACAGGGGGGTGACTATGGCTACACCTTC. Protein product: CASSFTPRQGGDYGYTF.